The clone carrying this TCR beta chain was recorded a few times. Its antigen is unknown. One junction end does not reproduce the germline sequence, and a read error may be involved. This record belongs to a study of vaccination and CD4 T cells after COVID-19. Oncomine TCR Beta short-read sequencing was applied to DNA from cultured CD4+ T cells. TCRdb reprocessed the PCR reads via MiXCR and lists one record per CDR3 protein. Of tens of thousands of distinct CDR3 sequences in the sample, about a third are singletons; the top ten hold approximately 8.9%. Time point given: late sampling 161 to 241 days after vaccination in three convalescent patients. This sample's treatment: 10-day PBMC culture with coronavirus spike peptide pools or control peptides (ViraFEST assay). Germline CDR1 and CDR2: SGHTA and FQGTGA. The CDR3 extends over 15 amino acids. Study-level findings and limits: Relatively small numbers of convalescent patients were studied, with no early post-infection timepoints included. The study found that a median approximately 90% of reactive clones in convalescent patients appeared only post-vaccination.

The sequences come from CD4+ T cells from blood, cultured in vitro, collected about 7 months after SARS-CoV-2 vaccination. This chain links TRBV7-3 with TRBJ2-1, with 7 bases matching TRBD1. This TCR came from a human donor who had recovered from COVID-19. Written as DNA, the CDR3 is TGTGCCAGCAGCATAACGGGACAGCCCTACAATGAGCAGTTCTTC. Amino acid sequence: CASSITGQPYNEQFF.